This T cell receptor beta chain was documented in a study of STAT3 mutations in large granular lymphocyte leukemia. Study-level background: Roughly half of the longitudinally sequenced T-LGLL patients carried detectable canonical activating STAT3 mutations. Over half of T-LGLL patients had one or more immunosuppressive regimens.

Notes on this clone: The antigen remains unidentified.

The method was immunoSEQ multiplex PCR; TCRdb's version includes in-frame clones alone and lacks a portion of them. The sample shows 9,000 to 9,500 clones, approximately 90% of them seen only once. Broader study findings: In T-cell large granular lymphocyte leukemia, about half of patients showed multiple immunodominant subclonotypes. No sample exists from the first appearance of each clone. All newly emerging clones after therapy were STAT3 wild type.

CDR1 is SEHNR, CDR2 FQNEAQ, per germline (reference sequence). The CDR3 contains 15 residues. Trimming removed 5 bases from V and 10 bases from J; junction bases left unmatched: 13. Sequenced sample: peripheral blood mononuclear cells. The chain employs TRBV7-9 and TRBJ2-1; 8 bases fit TRBD2. This receptor was taken from an elderly man with T-cell large granular lymphocyte leukemia. Some clones in this sample may be carry-over from other donors' samples. CDR3 nucleotide sequence: TGTGCCAGCAGCCCGAGAGGCGGGGGGCCGGAGGAGCAGTTCTTC. Its translation is CASSPRGGGPEEQFF. Drawing the rest from reference TRBV7-9 and TRBJ2-1, the complete variable domain is DTGVSQNPRHKITKRGQNVTFRCDPISEHNRLYWYRQTLGQGPEFLTYFQNEAQLEKSRLLSDRFSAERPKGSFSTLEIQRTEQGDSAMYLCASSPRGGGPEEQFFGPGTRLTVL.